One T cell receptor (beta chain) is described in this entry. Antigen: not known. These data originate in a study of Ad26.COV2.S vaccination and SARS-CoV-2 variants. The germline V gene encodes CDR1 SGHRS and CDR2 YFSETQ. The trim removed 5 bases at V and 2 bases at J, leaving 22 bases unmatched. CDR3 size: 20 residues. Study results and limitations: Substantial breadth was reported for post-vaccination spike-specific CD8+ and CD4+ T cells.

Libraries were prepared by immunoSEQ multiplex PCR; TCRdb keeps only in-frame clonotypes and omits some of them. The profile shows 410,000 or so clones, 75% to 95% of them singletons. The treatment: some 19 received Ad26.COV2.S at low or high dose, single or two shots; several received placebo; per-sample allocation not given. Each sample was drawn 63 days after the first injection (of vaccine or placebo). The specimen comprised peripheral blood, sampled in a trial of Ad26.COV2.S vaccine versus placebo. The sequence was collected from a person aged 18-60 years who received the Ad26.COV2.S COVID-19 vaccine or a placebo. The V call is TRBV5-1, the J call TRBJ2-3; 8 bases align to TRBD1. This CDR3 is CASSSSGGTGRHSVTDTQYF. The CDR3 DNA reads TGCGCCAGCAGTTCCTCCGGTGGGACAGGAAGGCACTCTGTCACAGATACGCAGTATTTT. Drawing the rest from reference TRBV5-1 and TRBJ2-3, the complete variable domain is KAGVTQTPRYLIKTRGQQVTLSCSPISGHRSVSWYQQTPGQGLQFLFEYFSETQRNKGNFPGRFSGRQFSNSRSEMNVSTLELGDSALYLCASSSSGGTGRHSVTDTQYFGPGTRLTVL.